Sequencing of this T cell receptor beta chain was carried out in a study of T-cell reconstitution after alpha-beta-depleted transplantation in children. Study-level results: Reportedly, alpha-beta T cells present about two months post-transplant originated from several hundred expanded clones of graft origin. From newly produced T cells came most of the T-cell counts and diversity one year after transplant. Surviving recipient T cells and thymic progenitors produced the high day-60 TCRbeta diversity seen in some patients.

Trimming shortened V by 3 bases and J by 0 bases, and 11 bases separated the two germline ends. Germline CDR1 and CDR2: SGHTA and FQGNSA. The CDR3 is 15 amino acids. Preparation of the TCRbeta library used unique molecular identifiers. MiXCR, applied by TCRdb to the PCR reads, yields one record per CDR3 protein. The table lists roughly 180,000 distinct CDR3 sequences, 8.5% to 14% of them singletons. The table lists this clonotype with many counts. The antigen remains undetermined. The V gene is TRBV7-2, the J gene TRBJ2-5, with D possibly TRBD2 on 5 matching bases. This sample comprised PBMCs, obtained before TCRalphabeta/CD19-depleted stem cell transplant. This clonotype was sampled from a boy between 2 and 10 years old with acute myeloid leukemia, due to receive a stem cell transplant. The CDR3 nucleotides read TGTGCCAGCAGCTTCGCCGGGATCTACCAAGAGACCCAGTACTTC. Encoded protein: CASSFAGIYQETQYF.